The rows below give T cell receptor beta chains drawn from one sample of a study of blood T cell repertoires in COVID-19. The method was immunoSEQ multiplex PCR; TCRdb's version includes in-frame clones alone and lacks a portion of them. The sample has fewer than 30,000 clones; roughly 80% are singletons. The source material was peripheral blood. The source of these receptors is a woman in her sixties with acute or convalescent COVID-19. Both conserved end residues are part of each CDR3. Fields, in order: V gene, J gene, CDR3 length, D gene, clone size, CDR3 DNA, CDR3 protein. D genes are given only for firm matches. Not all rows give a size; the values are once, few, many and, for expanded clones, a class.

V gene: TRBV25-1
J gene: TRBJ1-2
CDR3 length: 16
D gene: .
clone size: once
CDR3 DNA: TGTGCCAGCAGGGGGGGGTTGAACAGGGCCTTCTATGGCTACACCTTC
CDR3 protein: CASRGGLNRAFYGYTF

V gene: TRBV18
J gene: TRBJ1-2
CDR3 length: 16
D gene: TRBD1
clone size: .
CDR3 DNA: TGTGCCAGCTCACCACAGCAGAGACAGGGGGCAAGTGGCTACACCTTC
CDR3 protein: CASSPQQRQGASGYTF

V gene: TRBV7-3
J gene: TRBJ2-3
CDR3 length: 15
D gene: TRBD1
clone size: .
CDR3 DNA: TGTGCCAGCAGCTTCCGGGACAGCCACACAGATACGCAGTATTTT
CDR3 protein: CASSFRDSHTDTQYF

V gene: TRBV30
J gene: TRBJ2-7
CDR3 length: 11
D gene: TRBD1
clone size: .
CDR3 DNA: TGTGCCTGGGACAGGGATTACGAGCAGTACTTC
CDR3 protein: CAWDRDYEQYF

V gene: TRBV29-1
J gene: TRBJ1-1
CDR3 length: 15
D gene: TRBD1
clone size: few
CDR3 DNA: TGCAGCGGCCGAAGGTGGGGACAGACTAACACTGAAGCTTTCTTT
CDR3 protein: CSGRRWGQTNTEAFF

V gene: TRBV6-1
J gene: TRBJ2-2
CDR3 length: 16
D gene: .
clone size: .
CDR3 DNA: TGTGCCAGCAGTGCCAGGTACAACTTGAACACCGGGGAGCTGTTTTTT
CDR3 protein: CASSARYNLNTGELFF

V gene: TRBV29-1
J gene: TRBJ2-3
CDR3 length: 15
D gene: TRBD1
clone size: once
CDR3 DNA: TGCAGCGAGAGACCCCGGGACAGGGGGGAGGATACGCAGTATTTT
CDR3 protein: CSERPRDRGEDTQYF

V gene: TRBV4-2
J gene: TRBJ2-6
CDR3 length: 19
D gene: TRBD1
clone size: .
CDR3 DNA: TGTGCCAGCAGCCAAGATATAAGACAGGGCTCAGCTGGGGCCAACGTCCTGACTTTC
CDR3 protein: CASSQDIRQGSAGANVLTF

V gene: TRBV13
J gene: TRBJ2-7
CDR3 length: 13
D gene: TRBD1
clone size: .
CDR3 DNA: TGTGCCAGCAGCAGTCGGGACAGCTACGAGCAGTACTTC
CDR3 protein: CASSSRDSYEQYF

V gene: TRBV30
J gene: TRBJ1-6
CDR3 length: 12
D gene: .
clone size: .
CDR3 DNA: TGTGCCTTTGGCAGTTATAATTCACCCCTCCACTTT
CDR3 protein: CAFGSYNSPLHF

V gene: TRBV28
J gene: TRBJ1-6
CDR3 length: 16
D gene: TRBD1
clone size: few
CDR3 DNA: TGTGCCAGCAGTTTATTCTCGCAGGGGGCGAGTTCACCCCTCCACTTT
CDR3 protein: CASSLFSQGASSPLHF

V gene: TRBV5-1
J gene: TRBJ1-2
CDR3 length: 16
D gene: TRBD1
clone size: .
CDR3 DNA: TGCGCCAGCAGCGGCGGAGGGGGACAGAATAACTATGGCTACACCTTC
CDR3 protein: CASSGGGGQNNYGYTF

V gene: TRBV5-4
J gene: TRBJ2-3
CDR3 length: 15
D gene: TRBD2
clone size: .
CDR3 DNA: TGTGCCAGCAGCTTAACCGGGACTAGGAGTGATACGCAGTATTTT
CDR3 protein: CASSLTGTRSDTQYF

V gene: TRBV6-5
J gene: TRBJ2-1
CDR3 length: 11
D gene: .
clone size: .
CDR3 DNA: TGTGCCAGCAGTTACCTCGGTGAGCAGTTCTTC
CDR3 protein: CASSYLGEQFF

V gene: TRBV5-1
J gene: TRBJ2-2
CDR3 length: 14
D gene: .
clone size: few
CDR3 DNA: TGCGCCAGCAGCTTGACAGGGAGCACCGGGGAGCTGTTTTTT
CDR3 protein: CASSLTGSTGELFF

V gene: TRBV7-3
J gene: TRBJ1-1
CDR3 length: 13
D gene: .
clone size: .
CDR3 DNA: TGTGCCAGCAGCTTAATTCAGAACACTGAAGCTTTCTTT
CDR3 protein: CASSLIQNTEAFF

V gene: TRBV2
J gene: TRBJ2-6
CDR3 length: 18
D gene: TRBD1
clone size: .
CDR3 DNA: TGTGCCAGCAGTGCGGACAGGGGGCGATCATCTGGGGCCAACGTCCTGACTTTC
CDR3 protein: CASSADRGRSSGANVLTF

V gene: TRBV3-1/TRBV3-2
J gene: TRBJ1-2
CDR3 length: 13
D gene: .
clone size: .
CDR3 DNA: TGTGCCAGCAGCCCGCTAGGGGCCTATGGCTACACCTTC
CDR3 protein: CASSPLGAYGYTF

V gene: TRBV11-2
J gene: TRBJ2-3
CDR3 length: 19
D gene: TRBD2
clone size: .
CDR3 DNA: TGTGCCAGCAGCCCGGGGACTAGCGGGGGGGCGAGGAGATCAGATACGCAGTATTTT
CDR3 protein: CASSPGTSGGARRSDTQYF

V gene: TRBV5-4
J gene: TRBJ2-1
CDR3 length: 15
D gene: TRBD2
clone size: .
CDR3 DNA: TGTGCCAGCAGCGCCCCGCGCCTAGCGGGGGATGAGCAGTTCTTC
CDR3 protein: CASSAPRLAGDEQFF

V gene: TRBV6-5
J gene: TRBJ2-3
CDR3 length: 15
D gene: TRBD2
clone size: few
CDR3 DNA: TGTGCCAGCAGTCAGGCGGGGGGCATCCCAGATACGCAGTATTTT
CDR3 protein: CASSQAGGIPDTQYF

V gene: TRBV7-2
J gene: TRBJ1-2
CDR3 length: 12
D gene: .
clone size: .
CDR3 DNA: TGTGCCAGCAGCTTAGGGGGGCGCGGCTACACCTTC
CDR3 protein: CASSLGGRGYTF

V gene: TRBV6-5
J gene: TRBJ1-1
CDR3 length: 11
D gene: .
clone size: .
CDR3 DNA: TGTGCCAGCAGGGTGAACTTTGGAGCTTTCTTT
CDR3 protein: CASRVNFGAFF

V gene: TRBV2
J gene: TRBJ1-2
CDR3 length: 16
D gene: TRBD1
clone size: .
CDR3 DNA: TGTGCCAGCAGCGTTAGGGGGGACAGGGAGTCCTATGGCTACACCTTC
CDR3 protein: CASSVRGDRESYGYTF

V gene: TRBV27
J gene: TRBJ2-7
CDR3 length: 13
D gene: .
clone size: .
CDR3 DNA: TGTGCCAGCAGACTCCAGGGGAGCTACGAGCAGTACTTC
CDR3 protein: CASRLQGSYEQYF

V gene: TRBV5-3
J gene: TRBJ1-1
CDR3 length: 10
D gene: .
clone size: .
CDR3 DNA: TGTGCCAGAAGCTTGGCACTGGCTTTCTTT
CDR3 protein: CARSLALAFF

V gene: TRBV4-1
J gene: TRBJ2-7
CDR3 length: 12
D gene: .
clone size: .
CDR3 DNA: TGCGCCAGCAGCCAGGGAGAGCGCGAGCAGTACTTC
CDR3 protein: CASSQGEREQYF

V gene: TRBV24-1
J gene: TRBJ2-7
CDR3 length: 15
D gene: TRBD1
clone size: .
CDR3 DNA: TGTGCCACCAGTGATGGTGGGACAGGGTCCTACGAGCAGTACTTC
CDR3 protein: CATSDGGTGSYEQYF

V gene: TRBV5-1
J gene: TRBJ2-1
CDR3 length: 13
D gene: .
clone size: .
CDR3 DNA: TGCGCCAGCAGCCCCTCGGCCTACAATGAGCAGTTCTTC
CDR3 protein: CASSPSAYNEQFF

V gene: TRBV7-8
J gene: TRBJ2-2
CDR3 length: 13
D gene: .
clone size: .
CDR3 DNA: TGTGCCAGCAGCCAACAGGGTGCGGGGGAGCTGTTTTTT
CDR3 protein: CASSQQGAGELFF

V gene: TRBV5-1
J gene: TRBJ2-5
CDR3 length: 16
D gene: TRBD2
clone size: .
CDR3 DNA: TGCGCCAGCAGCTTGGGTCCAGCGGGGGGCGCGGAGACCCAGTACTTC
CDR3 protein: CASSLGPAGGAETQYF

V gene: TRBV2
J gene: TRBJ1-2
CDR3 length: 14
D gene: .
clone size: .
CDR3 DNA: TGTGCCAGCAGTGGGACACTCCCAAACTATGGCTACACCTTC
CDR3 protein: CASSGTLPNYGYTF

V gene: TRBV6-5
J gene: TRBJ2-3
CDR3 length: 12
D gene: .
clone size: .
CDR3 DNA: TGTGCCAGCCAGACTAGCACAGATACGCAGTATTTT
CDR3 protein: CASQTSTDTQYF

V gene: TRBV5-1
J gene: TRBJ1-4
CDR3 length: 14
D gene: .
clone size: .
CDR3 DNA: TGCGCCAGCAGCTTGACGGGGGGAGGTGAAAAACTGTTTTTT
CDR3 protein: CASSLTGGGEKLFF

V gene: TRBV7-2
J gene: TRBJ1-5
CDR3 length: 15
D gene: .
clone size: .
CDR3 DNA: TGTGCCAGCAGCTTAGTCGGTGGTGTCGATCAGCCCCAGCATTTT
CDR3 protein: CASSLVGGVDQPQHF

V gene: TRBV30
J gene: TRBJ1-2
CDR3 length: 13
D gene: .
clone size: .
CDR3 DNA: TGTGCCTGGAGTTTACGACACACCTATGGCTACACCTTC
CDR3 protein: CAWSLRHTYGYTF

V gene: TRBV19
J gene: TRBJ1-2
CDR3 length: 15
D gene: .
clone size: .
CDR3 DNA: TGTGCCAGTAGTTCCGCCCATCGGGGGAGTGGGGGCTACACCTTC
CDR3 protein: CASSSAHRGSGGYTF

V gene: TRBV7-9
J gene: TRBJ1-3
CDR3 length: 15
D gene: .
clone size: few
CDR3 DNA: TGTGCCAGCTCTATAGGGGAAGTACCTGGAAACACCATATATTTT
CDR3 protein: CASSIGEVPGNTIYF

V gene: TRBV20-1
J gene: TRBJ1-1
CDR3 length: 11
D gene: .
clone size: .
CDR3 DNA: TGCAGTGCTAGTCAGAACACTGAAGCTTTCTTT
CDR3 protein: CSASQNTEAFF

V gene: TRBV3-1/TRBV3-2
J gene: TRBJ1-1
CDR3 length: 14
D gene: .
clone size: .
CDR3 DNA: TGTGCCAGCAGCCAAAGGGGGATGAACACTGAAGCTTTCTTT
CDR3 protein: CASSQRGMNTEAFF

V gene: TRBV29-1
J gene: TRBJ2-5
CDR3 length: 12
D gene: .
clone size: .
CDR3 DNA: TGCAGCGTTGAAGATCGGGAAGAGACCCAGTACTTC
CDR3 protein: CSVEDREETQYF

V gene: TRBV24-1
J gene: TRBJ2-2
CDR3 length: 15
D gene: .
clone size: .
CDR3 DNA: TGTGCCACCAGTGAGCGGCTAGCTGGGACCGGGGAGCTGTTTTTT
CDR3 protein: CATSERLAGTGELFF

V gene: TRBV2
J gene: TRBJ1-1
CDR3 length: 13
D gene: TRBD1
clone size: .
CDR3 DNA: TGTGCCAGCAGTGGACAGGGTGGGACTGAAGCTTTCTTT
CDR3 protein: CASSGQGGTEAFF

V gene: TRBV7-2
J gene: TRBJ1-5
CDR3 length: 13
D gene: .
clone size: once
CDR3 DNA: TGTGCCAGCAGCTTACAATGGGGCCAGCCCCAGCATTTT
CDR3 protein: CASSLQWGQPQHF

V gene: TRBV5-6
J gene: TRBJ1-2
CDR3 length: 17
D gene: .
clone size: few
CDR3 DNA: TGTGCCAGCAGCGACGGTGGACTAGCTCTGACCGATTATGGCTACACCTTC
CDR3 protein: CASSDGGLALTDYGYTF

V gene: TRBV5-1
J gene: TRBJ1-2
CDR3 length: 15
D gene: TRBD1
clone size: .
CDR3 DNA: TGCGCCAGCAGCTTAGGAGGACAGGGGAAGAATGGCTACACCTTC
CDR3 protein: CASSLGGQGKNGYTF

V gene: TRBV5-1
J gene: TRBJ1-4
CDR3 length: 16
D gene: .
clone size: .
CDR3 DNA: TGCGCCAGCAGCTTGGCGGGACTCCGGCGGAATGAAAAACTGTTTTTT
CDR3 protein: CASSLAGLRRNEKLFF

V gene: TRBV14
J gene: TRBJ2-5
CDR3 length: 18
D gene: TRBD2
clone size: .
CDR3 DNA: TGTGCCAGCAGCCAAGGATCGGGACTAGCGCCTTACCAAGAGACCCAGTACTTC
CDR3 protein: CASSQGSGLAPYQETQYF

V gene: TRBV30
J gene: TRBJ2-3
CDR3 length: 14
D gene: TRBD1
clone size: .
CDR3 DNA: TGTGCCTTGCAGAGGGGGCGCGTCACAGATACGCAGTATTTT
CDR3 protein: CALQRGRVTDTQYF

V gene: TRBV10-1
J gene: TRBJ2-2
CDR3 length: 16
D gene: .
clone size: .
CDR3 DNA: TGCGCCAGCAGCGCCTCTTTTAATCCGAACACCGGGGAGCTGTTTTTT
CDR3 protein: CASSASFNPNTGELFF